A single sample is the source of the 25 T cell receptor beta chains below, sequenced in a study of spatial heterogeneity in lung cancer. Time point here: sample taken at primary tumor resection. TCRdb independently ran MiXCR on the 5' RACE reads; one entry per CDR3 protein. The table lists under 14,000 distinct CDR3 sequences, under 6.5% of them singletons. The sample was PBMCs, taken at surgery. The source of these receptors is a male donor with early-stage non-small cell lung cancer.

The chain recombines TRBV29-1 with TRBJ2-1; TRBD1 might be the D (6 bases). Trimming took 1 base from V and 12 from J, leaving 22 bases between them. CDR1 is SQVTM, CDR2 ANQGSEA, per germline. CDR3 length: 15 residues. The CDR3 is CSVEGHRESEGGQFF. The CDR3 bases are TGCAGCGTTGAAGGACACCGAGAGAGTGAAGGGGGGCAGTTCTTC.

The chain is built from TRBV6-2 or TRBV6-3 and TRBJ2-7, with D perhaps TRBD1 (6 bases). The V gene's germline CDR1 is MNHEY and CDR2 SVGEGT. V lost 6 bases, J lost 4 bases, and 19 bases lay in between. The CDR3 is 15 amino acids. As DNA, the CDR3 is TGTGCCAGCAGAGAAGGGGGTAATGAGCGGTACGAGCAGTACTTC. Translation gives CASREGGNERYEQYF.

This clonotype was observed at least ten times. This chain uses TRBV2 with TRBJ2-7; the match to TRBD1 covers 8 bases. Germline lookup yields CDR1 SNHLY and CDR2 FYNNEI. CDR3 length equals 14 residues. The junction had 5 bases not matched to a gene; V was cut back by 5 bases and J by 2 bases. For the CDR3, the DNA is TGTGCCAGCAGTATAACAGGGGGACCCTACGAGCAGTACTTC. Protein sequence: CASSITGGPYEQYF.

In this sample, this clonotype turned up once. A clone one base away is much larger, so this may be a read error. As the CDR3 is not closed by the conserved phenylalanine or tryptophan, this likely results from a read error. V is TRBV18 and J is TRBJ1-5; maybe TRBD1 (5 bases). The CDR3 spans 15 residues. V was pared by 8 bases and J by 5 bases, with 19 bases between. Germline-derived CDR1 and CDR2 are KGHSH and LQKENI. CDR3 sequence reads: CASRLSTDPDQPQHL. CDR3 nucleotides: TGTGCCAGCAGGTTGTCGACAGACCCTGATCAGCCCCAGCATTTA.

This clonotype was detected ten times or more. V usage is TRBV10-3 and J usage is TRBJ2-7; D might be TRBD1 (6 bases). The germline V gene encodes CDR1 ENHRY and CDR2 SYGVKD. Trimming took off 3 bases at V and 7 bases at J, with 22 bases between the two ends. The CDR3 length is 16 residues. This chain's CDR3 is CAISDPPDRTFREQYF. The DNA for the CDR3 is TGTGCCATCAGTGACCCTCCCGACAGGACTTTTCGGGAGCAGTACTTC.

This clonotype was observed at least ten times. The genes are TRBV5-1 and TRBJ1-1, with TRBD1 matching over 7 bases. The CDR3 loop spans 15 amino acids. The V gene end was trimmed by 4 bases and the J gene end by 0 bases; junction bases not matched to a gene: 6. CDR1 is SGHRS, CDR2 YFSETQ, per germline. In DNA, the CDR3 is TGCGCCAGCAGCCTGACAGGGAGGGTGAACACTGAAGCTTTCTTT. This translates into CASSLTGRVNTEAFF.

This clonotype was counted many times. The chain joins TRBV28 to TRBJ2-1; 10 bases agree with TRBD1. Germline-derived CDR1 and CDR2 are MDHEN and SYDVKM. This CDR3 is built from 15 residues. V lost 4 bases and J lost 7; bases outside the gene matches: 7. CDR3 region: CASSSPGTGVNEQFF. The CDR3 DNA reads as TGTGCCAGCAGTTCCCCCGGGACAGGGGTTAATGAGCAGTTCTTC.

The sample holds many counts of this clonotype. This chain uses TRBV7-9 with TRBJ2-1; TRBD2 agrees at 11 bases. V lost 5 bases to trimming and J lost 2 bases; unmatched junction nucleotides: 11. This CDR3 contains 18 residues. Germline CDR1 is SEHNR and CDR2 is FQNEAQ (reference sequence). In DNA, the CDR3 is TGTGCCAGCAGCCCCCGGCGACTAGCGGGACACACCTACAATGAGCAGTTCTTC. It encodes CASSPRRLAGHTYNEQFF.

This clonotype counts as medium-sized (0.01 to 0.1%). This chain connects TRBV4-1 to TRBJ2-7; 7 bases agree with TRBD2. The CDR3 runs to 16 residues. Germline CDR1 and CDR2: MGHRA and YSYEKL. V lost 2 bases, J lost 3 bases, and 10 bases stayed unmatched. The CDR3 is CASSQMTSNPVYEQYF. The CDR3 DNA is TGCGCCAGCAGCCAAATGACTAGCAACCCCGTCTACGAGCAGTACTTC.

This clonotype was picked up many times. The chain couples TRBV5-1 to TRBJ2-1, with 11 nucleotides matching TRBD1. Germline V gene lookup returns CDR1 SGHRS and CDR2 YFSETQ. CDR3 length: 14 residues. Trimming cost V 5 bases and J 3 bases; bases outside gene matches: 1. CDR3 nucleotide sequence: TGCGCCAGCAGGGGACAGGGGGGCTACAATGAGCAGTTCTTC. It translates to CASRGQGGYNEQFF.

This clonotype was recorded many times. V is TRBV12-3 or TRBV12-4 and J is TRBJ2-1; 11 positions match TRBD2. The CDR3 runs to 16 residues. Trimming took 4 bases from V and 7 from J; bases not matched to a gene: 9. The CDR3 here is CASSWGTSGLRNEQFF. The CDR3 DNA reads as TGTGCCAGCAGTTGGGGGACTAGCGGCCTTAGGAATGAGCAGTTCTTC.

This clonotype has only a few counts. V usage is TRBV11-2 and J usage is TRBJ2-1; 13 positions match TRBD2. J was trimmed by 4 bases and V by 3 bases; bases with no gene match: 0. CDR3 length: 15 residues. Germline CDR1 SGHAT, CDR2 FQNNGV. Here the CDR3 reads CASSLGLAGYNEQFF. The CDR3 DNA follows: TGTGCCAGCAGCTTGGGACTAGCGGGATACAATGAGCAGTTCTTC.

This chain connects TRBV20-1 to TRBJ2-3, with 7 bases matching TRBD1. This CDR3 spans 16 amino acids. Germline V gene lookup returns CDR1 DFQATT and CDR2 SNEGSKA (reference sequence). The J segment lost 5 bases and the V segment lost 5 bases, leaving 16 bases of the junction unmatched. In nucleotides, the CDR3 is TGCAGTGCTTTGGACAGGATGGGACGGACACTAGATACGCAGTATTTT. This codes for CSALDRMGRTLDTQYF.

At least ten counts were recorded for this clonotype. V and J are TRBV20-1 and TRBJ2-1; TRBD2 agrees at 11 bases. Germline loops: CDR1 DFQATT, CDR2 SNEGSKA (reference sequence). The CDR3 length is 16 residues. The V gene end was trimmed by 2 bases and the J gene end by 0 bases; junction bases not matched to a gene: 3. CDR3 DNA: TGCAGTGCTAGAAGTAGCGGGGGGGCCTCCTACAATGAGCAGTTCTTC. Translated, it gives CSARSSGGASYNEQFF.

In this sample, this clonotype turned up a few times. V is TRBV6-5 and J is TRBJ2-7, with D uncertain. Germline values: CDR1 MNHEY, CDR2 SVGAGI. This CDR3 region has 14 residues. Deletions cut 6 bases from V and 6 bases from J, with 18 bases between. The CDR3 DNA reads as TGTGCCAGCAGAGCACCGGCCCTGGCCGTCGAGCAGTACTTC. The encoded protein is CASRAPALAVEQYF.

This clonotype was detected ten times or more. This rearrangement joins TRBV5-1 to TRBJ2-1, with TRBD2 matching 14 bases. In germline, CDR1 is SGHRS, CDR2 YFSETQ. The V segment lost 0 bases and the J segment 8 bases; nucleotides outside the gene matches: 10. The CDR3 sequence is 18 residues long. DNA of the CDR3: TGCGCCAGCAGCTTGGCCGCCGTCGGGACTAGCGGGGGCGATGAGCAGTTCTTC. Translated: CASSLAAVGTSGGDEQFF. Using reference TRBV5-1 and TRBJ2-1 for the parts outside the CDR3, the full variable domain is KAGVTQTPRYLIKTRGQQVTLSCSPISGHRSVSWYQQTPGQGLQFLFEYFSETQRNKGNFPGRFSGRQFSNSRSEMNVSTLELGDSALYLCASSLAAVGTSGGDEQFFGPGTRLTVL.

This clonotype was counted many times. This rearrangement joins TRBV10-3 to TRBJ2-7, with 8 bases that match TRBD1. CDR3 size: 17 residues. V was clipped by 3 bases and J by 0 bases; unmatched bases: 10. Germline loops: CDR1 ENHRY, CDR2 SYGVKD. The CDR3 coding sequence is TGTGCCATCAGTGAAGCCCTGACAGGGGACCACTCCTACGAGCAGTACTTC. This sequence encodes CAISEALTGDHSYEQYF.

This clonotype is deemed medium-sized (0.01 to 0.1%). The chain joins TRBV29-1 to TRBJ2-2, with D unresolved. The germline V and J ends were trimmed by 4 bases and 7 bases, with 10 bases remaining between them. The CDR3 contains 12 residues. CDR1 and CDR2 (germline): SQVTM, ANQGSEA. CDR3 amino acids: CSVAGSGGELFF. In DNA, the CDR3 is TGCAGCGTTGCTGGTTCCGGCGGGGAGCTGTTTTTT.

This clonotype was observed a handful of times. The rearrangement uses TRBV19 and TRBJ2-6; no firm D call. Germline V lookup: CDR1 LNHDA, CDR2 SQIVND (reference sequence). This CDR3 spans 15 amino acids. Trimming removed 1 base from V and 1 base from J, with 5 bases in between. This CDR3 is CASSIARSGANVLTF. CDR3 nucleotides: TGTGCCAGTAGTATAGCCCGGTCTGGGGCCAACGTCCTGACTTTC.

Comment on this clonotype: A read error may explain this, as a much larger clone is one base away. This CDR3 fails to terminate in the conserved phenylalanine or tryptophan, so it likely reflects a read error. This rearrangement joins TRBV6-1 to TRBJ1-1; D is uncertain. This CDR3 contains 13 residues. Germline CDR1 and CDR2: MNHNS and SASEGT. V was cut by 1 base and J by 5 bases, with 8 bases left in between. CDR3 protein: CASSEVAETEAFS. For the CDR3, the DNA is TGTGCCAGCAGTGAAGTCGCAGAGACTGAAGCTTTCTCT.

This clonotype appeared many times. This chain connects TRBV28 to TRBJ2-7; a weak D match, TRBD1 (6 bases). The germline CDR1 and CDR2 sequences are MDHEN and SYDVKM. V was trimmed by 1 base and J by 3 bases, leaving 10 bases between them. The CDR3 length is 14 residues. The CDR3 region has the DNA TGTGCCAGCAGTTTATTTAAAGGGGGCTACGAGCAGTACTTC. This translates into CASSLFKGGYEQYF.

This clonotype was observed many times. The rearrangement joins TRBV12-3 or TRBV12-4 to TRBJ2-7; D possibly corresponds to TRBD1 (5 bases). V was cut by 6 bases and J by 4 bases, with 10 bases left in between. This CDR3 is 12 amino acids long. The CDR3 DNA follows: TGTGCCAGCAGGGCTACAGGATACGAGCAGTACTTC. It encodes CASRATGYEQYF.

The chain uses TRBV6-2 or TRBV6-3 and TRBJ1-6, with no clear D. CDR3 length: 14 residues. In germline, CDR1 is MNHEY, CDR2 SVGEGT. V lost 5 bases to trimming and J lost 12 bases, with 17 bases between them. The CDR3 region has the DNA TGTGCCAGCAGTGGGTCGGGCCGCTCTCAACCCCTCCACTTT. Amino acids: CASSGSGRSQPLHF.

Many counts were recorded for this clonotype. The genes are TRBV18 and TRBJ2-7, with 13 bases lining up with TRBD2. The CDR3 is 16 residues long. J was trimmed by 5 bases and V by 5 bases; bases with no gene match: 9. CDR1 KGHSH and CDR2 LQKENI come from the germline V gene. CDR3 region: CASSTGLAGAGDEQYF. DNA of the CDR3: TGTGCCAGCTCAACCGGACTAGCGGGAGCGGGGGACGAGCAGTACTTC. Filled out from reference TRBV18 and TRBJ2-7, the complete variable domain reads NAGVMQNPRHLVRRRGQEARLRCSPMKGHSHVYWYRQLPEEGLKFMVYLQKENIIDESGMPKERFSAEFPKEGPSILRIQQVVRGDSAAYFCASSTGLAGAGDEQYFGPGTRLTVT.

Many counts were recorded for this clonotype. V and J are TRBV27 and TRBJ2-1; 8 bases match TRBD1. The germline CDR1 and CDR2 sequences are MNHEY and SMNVEV (reference sequence). Trimming at V came to 2 bases and at J to 5 bases, leaving 8 bases not matched to a gene. The CDR3 contains 16 residues. The CDR3 bases are TGTGCCAGCAGTTTAGTTATCGGGACAGGCCACAATGAGCAGTTCTTC. Translating it yields CASSLVIGTGHNEQFF.